The following is a TCR beta chain sequence with its context. Clones were read by immunoSEQ multiplex PCR, and TCRdb kept only the in-frame ones, dropping some. The sample lists 120,000 or so clones; 75% to 90% were seen once. This specimen belongs to a study of T cell responses to AZD1222 COVID-19 vaccine. This CDR3 spans 15 amino acids. J was trimmed by 7 bases and V by 6 bases; bases with no gene match: 13. Germline assignment: CDR1 MNHEY and CDR2 SVGAGI. The specimen was peripheral blood, collected on day 0 of AZD1222 vaccination. The TCR originated in an adult in good health. V and J are TRBV6-5 and TRBJ2-7; TRBD2 matches at 9 bases. In nucleotides, the CDR3 is TGTGCCAGCAGGGCCGAGACTAGCGGACTGTTGGAGCAGTACTTC. Amino acids: CASRAETSGLLEQYF.